The 3 T cell receptor beta chains presented below share a single source sample, sequenced in a study of blood T cell repertoires in COVID-19. The repertoire was sequenced with immunoSEQ multiplex PCR; TCRdb's copy has only in-frame clones and lacks some. This sample carries over 100,000 clones, roughly 86% of them seen once, and the ten largest clones take over 9.5%. Sequencing input: peripheral blood. The receptors come from a man aged 35-49 years with active or convalescent COVID-19.

This clone was observed a handful of times. This sequence joins TRBV5-4 and TRBJ1-3; 11 nucleotides agree with TRBD1. Germline V gene data show CDR1 as SGHNT and CDR2 as YYREEE (reference sequence). The ends lost 3 bases at V and 3 bases at J; junction bases unmatched: 8. The CDR3 spans 17 residues. The CDR3 loop reads CASSSYRTGGDGNTIYF. The CDR3, as DNA: TGTGCCAGCAGCTCGTACAGGACAGGGGGCGATGGAAACACCATATATTTT.

This clone has a count of ten or more. The V gene is TRBV7-8, the J gene TRBJ1-5; no reliable D call. CDR1 is SGHVS, CDR2 FQNEAQ, per germline. This CDR3 region has 14 residues. V lost 5 bases and J lost 4, with 12 bases in between. The DNA for the CDR3 is TGTGCCAGCAGCCTTGCCAAGAGTAATCAGCCCCAGCATTTT. Encoded protein: CASSLAKSNQPQHF.

V gene TRBV28 combines with J gene TRBJ1-2, with D possibly being TRBD1 (5 bases). V was clipped by 7 bases and J by 4 bases, with 13 bases between them. This CDR3 is 13 amino acids long. Germline V CDR1 and CDR2: MDHEN, SYDVKM. CDR3 region: CASTLVGGYGYTF. CDR3 nucleotides: TGTGCCAGCACCCTCGTCGGGGGCTATGGCTACACCTTC.